The 16 T cell receptor beta chains below come from one sample, sequenced in a study of cytomegalovirus exposure and HLA in healthy donors. Primers included in the PCR were 60 Vbeta and 13 Jbeta primers. Data came from immunoSEQ multiplex PCR; TCRdb stores just in-frame clones and leaves some out. The sample contains about 150,000 clones, around 84% of which appear only once. The sample taken for sequencing was PBMCs. All receptors come from a man between 45 and 60 years old in good health and CMV-seropositive.

The chain combines TRBV5-1 with TRBJ2-2, with D possibly TRBD1 on 6 matching bases. Germline V lookup: CDR1 SGHRS, CDR2 YFSETQ. Trimming cost V 4 bases and J 7 bases, with 14 bases left between them. The CDR3 runs 14 residues. CDR3 in DNA: TGCGCCAGCAGCGAAAGGGGGATCGGCGGGGAGCTGTTTTTT. It translates to CASSERGIGGELFF.

This clone turned up a few times. The chain carries TRBV10-3 and TRBJ1-4; D might be TRBD1 (5 bases). CDR1 and CDR2 (germline): ENHRY, SYGVKD. Trimming left V 6 bases short and J 0 bases short, with 8 bases between. The CDR3 covers 14 residues. In DNA form, the CDR3 reads TGTGCCATCAGCACAGGAGCAACTAATGAAAAACTGTTTTTT. Protein product: CAISTGATNEKLFF.

CDR3 DNA sequence: TGTGCCACCAGCGGAACAGGGGTGGACGAGCAGTACTTC. Encoded protein: CATSGTGVDEQYF. The genes are TRBV15 and TRBJ2-7, with 7 bases fitting TRBD1. The CDR3 consists of 13 residues. J gave up 5 bases and V 5 bases, and 6 bases lay outside the gene matches. Germline V lookup: CDR1 LNHNV, CDR2 YYDKDF (reference sequence).

The chain recombines TRBV19 with TRBJ1-4; 9 bases line up with TRBD1. The CDR3 is 15 residues long. Per germline, CDR1 LNHDA and CDR2 SQIVND (reference sequence). V trimming: 6 bases; J trimming: 5 bases; junction bases outside the gene matches: 7. CDR3: CASRLAGTGNEKLFF. The CDR3 DNA reads TGTGCCAGTAGACTAGCCGGGACAGGGAATGAAAAACTGTTTTTT. Full variable domain (outside the CDR3, taken from reference TRBV19 and TRBJ1-4): DGGITQSPKYLFRKEGQNVTLSCEQNLNHDAMYWYRQDPGQGLRLIYYSQIVNDFQKGDIAEGYSVSREKKESFPLTVTSAQKNPTAFYLCASRLAGTGNEKLFFGSGTQLSVL.

The J gene is TRBJ2-2, the V gene TRBV11-2, with TRBD1 matching 7 bases. Per the germline V gene, CDR1 is SGHAT and CDR2 is FQNNGV. The ends lost 1 base at V and 1 base at J; junction bases unmatched: 0. The CDR3 runs 15 residues. CDR3 protein: CASSLGDRNTGELFF. The CDR3 region has the DNA TGTGCCAGCAGCTTAGGGGACAGGAACACCGGGGAGCTGTTTTTT.

The CDR3 nucleotides read TGCGCCAGCAGCCGGCAGGGTCTTAATGAAAAACTGTTTTTT. It encodes CASSRQGLNEKLFF. The V call is TRBV5-1, the J call TRBJ1-4; maybe TRBD1 (5 bases). V was cut by 4 bases and J by 4 bases, with 11 bases left in between. The germline V gene encodes CDR1 SGHRS and CDR2 YFSETQ. This CDR3 spans 14 amino acids.

The V and J genes are TRBV6-5 and TRBJ2-2; 8 bases map to TRBD1. The CDR3 is 16 residues long. CDR1 is MNHEY and CDR2 is SVGAGI in the germline V gene. V lost 4 bases, J lost 7 bases, and 11 bases stayed unmatched. The CDR3 reads CASSSPGTGADGELFF. The DNA for the CDR3 is TGTGCCAGCAGTTCTCCCGGGACAGGTGCCGACGGGGAGCTGTTTTTT.

This chain links TRBV15 with TRBJ1-6; 8 nucleotides match TRBD1. This CDR3 is 15 amino acids long. V lost 0 bases, J lost 7 bases, and 2 bases stayed unmatched. CDR1 and CDR2 from the germline V gene are LNHNV and YYDKDF (reference sequence). The CDR3 spells CATSRDRTGNSPLHF. The CDR3 region has the DNA TGTGCCACCAGCAGAGATCGGACAGGGAATTCACCCCTCCACTTT.

This chain joins TRBV10-3 and TRBJ2-5, with D possibly being TRBD2 (5 bases). Germline values: CDR1 ENHRY, CDR2 SYGVKD. Trimming left V 0 bases short and J 2 bases short, with 10 bases between. CDR3 length: 15 amino acids. This CDR3 is CAISESRARQETQYF. In nucleotides, the CDR3 is TGTGCCATCAGTGAGTCGAGGGCGCGGCAAGAGACCCAGTACTTC.

The chain couples TRBV18 to TRBJ2-1, with 7 bases aligning to TRBD2. Unmatched junction bases numbered 8, after V lost 6 bases and J lost 9 bases. Germline V CDR1 and CDR2: KGHSH, LQKENI. The CDR3 length is 13 residues. CDR3 coding DNA: TGTGCCAGCTCCCTCGGACTAGAAGTTGAGCAGTTCTTC. Protein: CASSLGLEVEQFF.

This chain uses TRBV7-3 with TRBJ2-1; possible D gene TRBD2, 7 bases. Germline assignment: CDR1 SGHTA and CDR2 FQGTGA. The V and J ends lost 6 bases and 8 bases respectively, with 17 bases between them. The CDR3 covers 14 residues. The CDR3 loop reads CASSSNGGPDEQFF. The CDR3 nucleotides are TGTGCCAGCAGTTCAAACGGGGGGCCCGATGAGCAGTTCTTC.

The rearrangement joins TRBV27 to TRBJ1-2; the D is unclear. This CDR3 contains 13 residues. V lost 6 bases and J 3 bases, leaving 11 bases between the germline ends. The V gene's germline CDR1 is MNHEY and CDR2 SMNVEV (reference sequence). The chain's CDR3 is CASSLTGYYGYTF. In DNA form, the CDR3 reads TGTGCCAGCAGCCTAACCGGGTACTATGGCTACACCTTC.

The chain links TRBV6-1 to TRBJ1-2, with D maybe TRBD1 (5 bases). Germline V lookup: CDR1 MNHNS, CDR2 SASEGT. This CDR3 comprises 14 residues. V lost 7 bases and J lost 2, with 14 bases in between. CDR3 DNA: TGTGCCAGCATATACCAGGGCGTCAACTATGGCTACACCTTC. Its protein product is CASIYQGVNYGYTF.

The DNA for the CDR3 is TGTGCCAGCAAGCGGGAATTGAACACCGGGGAGCTGTTTTTT. Its translation: CASKRELNTGELFF. This chain uses TRBV6-1 with TRBJ2-2; 7 nucleotides align to TRBD2. Trimming at V came to 7 bases and at J to 1 base, leaving 3 bases not matched to a gene. The CDR3 has 14 amino acids. Germline-derived CDR1 and CDR2 are MNHNS and SASEGT.

This chain links TRBV27 with TRBJ1-2; TRBD1 agrees at 8 bases. Germline V gene sequence: CDR1 MNHEY, CDR2 SMNVEV (reference sequence). The trim removed 5 bases at V and 3 bases at J, leaving 17 bases unmatched. This CDR3 has 18 amino acids. The CDR3 DNA reads as TGTGCCAGCAGTCACGTCTTTAGGCCAGGGGGCGTTTACTATGGCTACACCTTC. It is translated as CASSHVFRPGGVYYGYTF.

J is TRBJ1-2 and V is TRBV15, with 8 bases aligning to TRBD1. V lost 5 bases, J lost 5 bases, and 7 bases stayed unmatched. There are 14 residues in the CDR3. The V gene's germline CDR1 is LNHNV and CDR2 YYDKDF (reference sequence). The CDR3 nucleotides are TGTGCCACCAGCCCTAGGACAGGGAAATATGGCTACACCTTC. This translates into CATSPRTGKYGYTF.